The source of this TCR beta chain is a study of shared clonotypes between healthy human individuals. As for the study in general: Per donor, CD8 memory used one plate, CD8 naive used two, CD4 memory used three and CD4 naive used three.

As defined, naive CD8 cells were CD45RO-negative and positively selected for CCR7, with terminally differentiated effector memory CD45RA+ cells excluded. General study findings and limits: A reduction in generation probabilities was seen for non-shared clonotypes relative to those shared by all four donors. Represented diversity, genetic and exposure-history alike, was limited by few donors.

Several immunoSEQ plates held equal portions of the genomic DNA taken from each subset. Clones were read by immunoSEQ multiplex PCR, and TCRdb kept only the in-frame ones, dropping some. The sample carries fewer than 800,000 clones, 92% recorded once. The CDR3 loop spans 15 amino acids. CDR1 is SEHNR and CDR2 is FQNEAQ in the germline V gene (reference sequence). Trimming shortened V by 3 bases and J by 3 bases, and 14 bases separated the two germline ends. Points on this clone: No antigen is known for it.

The sample consisted of naive CD8+ T cells sorted from blood. The receptor comes from a man aged 30-40 years in good health. V usage is TRBV7-9 and J usage is TRBJ2-5, with a possible D match to TRBD1 (5 bases). The CDR3 coding sequence is TGTGCCAGCAGCTTTGTGGTCCAGGGAAAAGAGACCCAGTACTTC. It yields the protein CASSFVVQGKETQYF.